The T cell receptor (beta chain) described here comes from a study of identical twins. General study results and limits: The degree of excess twin sharing was weaker in beta out-of-frame sequences.

CDR3 length equals 13 residues. Germline CDR1 is LGHNT and CDR2 is FRNRAP. Trimming at V came to 1 base and at J to 4 bases, leaving 0 bases not matched to a gene. Each CDR3 protein is one row after TCRdb ran MiXCR on the 5' RACE reads. The table records around 480,000 distinct CDR3 sequences, 13% to 15% of them present only once. Healthy Caucasians made up all donors. The table lists this clonotype with many counts. Its matching antigen is unknown. The data were also submitted as part of a second study, on yellow fever vaccine responses in identical twins. As that study records: Reportedly, twins' vaccine T cell responses looked partly convergent and partly personalized.

The sample consisted of CD4+ T cells sorted from blood. This sequence originates from a woman in her late teens or twenties in good health. The J gene is TRBJ2-7, the V gene TRBV12-5; 8 bases match TRBD1. DNA for the CDR3: TGTGCTAGTGGTTTGGACAGGGGGTACGAGCAGTACTTC. This translates into CASGLDRGYEQYF.